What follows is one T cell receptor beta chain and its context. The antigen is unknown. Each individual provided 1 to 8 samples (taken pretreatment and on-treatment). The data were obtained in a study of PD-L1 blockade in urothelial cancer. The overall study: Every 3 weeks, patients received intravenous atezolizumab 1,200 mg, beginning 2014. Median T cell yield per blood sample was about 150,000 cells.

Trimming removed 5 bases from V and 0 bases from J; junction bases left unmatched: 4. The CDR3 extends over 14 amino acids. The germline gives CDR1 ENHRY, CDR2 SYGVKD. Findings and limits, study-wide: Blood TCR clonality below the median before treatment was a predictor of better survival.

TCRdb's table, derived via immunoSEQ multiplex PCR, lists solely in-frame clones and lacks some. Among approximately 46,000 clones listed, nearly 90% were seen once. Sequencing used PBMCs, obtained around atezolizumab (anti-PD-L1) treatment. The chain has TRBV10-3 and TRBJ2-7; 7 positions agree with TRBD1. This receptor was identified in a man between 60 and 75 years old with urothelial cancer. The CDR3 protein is CAISPGQSSYEQYF. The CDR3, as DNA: TGTGCCATCAGTCCGGGACAGTCCTCCTACGAGCAGTACTTC.